Each of the 25 T cell receptor beta chains below was sequenced from the same sample in a study of T cell changes during pregnancy in multiple sclerosis. Some clones are missing from TCRdb's copy, which holds only in-frame ones; the method was immunoSEQ multiplex PCR. The data show about 83,000 clones, approximately 91% seen once. The sequencing here drew on PBMCs, taken in the first trimester of pregnancy. The source of these receptors is a female donor in good health, serving as a control in a pregnancy study. Some clones in this sample may be carry-over from other donors' samples.

The chain has TRBV6-4 and TRBJ2-1; D is uncertain. This CDR3 contains 13 residues. Germline loops: CDR1 MRHNA, CDR2 SNTAGT. V was pared by 5 bases and J by 5 bases, with 10 bases between. In nucleotides, the CDR3 is TGTGCCAGCAGTCAGGCAGAGAACAATGAGCAGTTCTTC. Its protein is CASSQAENNEQFF.

The chain combines TRBV5-1 with TRBJ1-5; tentatively, D is TRBD1 (6 bases). The V end lost 2 bases, the J end lost 2 bases, and 14 bases lay between the germline ends. CDR1 is SGHRS, CDR2 YFSETQ, per germline. The CDR3 is 16 residues long. CDR3 sequence: CASSLGGAIGNQPQHF. The DNA for the CDR3 is TGCGCCAGCAGCTTAGGGGGGGCGATAGGCAATCAGCCCCAGCATTTT. The full variable domain, in which reference TRBV5-1 and TRBJ1-5 provide the parts outside the CDR3, is KAGVTQTPRYLIKTRGQQVTLSCSPISGHRSVSWYQQTPGQGLQFLFEYFSETQRNKGNFPGRFSGRQFSNSRSEMNVSTLELGDSALYLCASSLGGAIGNQPQHFGDGTRLSIL.

The rearrangement uses TRBV10-3 and TRBJ2-7, with 11 bases identical to TRBD1. Germline CDR1 ENHRY, CDR2 SYGVKD. The CDR3 is made up of 14 amino acids. Germline trimming cut 11 bases from V and 6 bases from J; bases unmatched to any gene: 12. CDR3 DNA sequence: TGTGCCGTGTCCCCGGGACAGGGGGTTTTCGAGCAGTACTTC. Its translation is CAVSPGQGVFEQYF.

The CDR3 DNA reads as TGCGCCAGCAGCTTGGCAGGGCTGGGGTCACCCCTCCACTTT. Residues: CASSLAGLGSPLHF. This chain joins TRBV5-1 and TRBJ1-6, with D perhaps TRBD1 (5 bases). The CDR3 is 14 residues long. The V and J ends lost 0 bases and 10 bases respectively, with 11 bases between them. From germline, CDR1 is SGHRS and CDR2 YFSETQ. Full variable domain (rest looked up from reference TRBV5-1 and TRBJ1-6): KAGVTQTPRYLIKTRGQQVTLSCSPISGHRSVSWYQQTPGQGLQFLFEYFSETQRNKGNFPGRFSGRQFSNSRSEMNVSTLELGDSALYLCASSLAGLGSPLHFGNGTRLTVT.

V gene TRBV4-1 combines with J gene TRBJ1-2; D ambiguous. Per the germline V gene, CDR1 is MGHRA and CDR2 is YSYEKL. Deletions cut 5 bases from V and 4 bases from J, with 11 bases between. The CDR3 covers 13 residues. The chain's CDR3 is CASSSSGSYGYTF. The DNA of the CDR3 is TGCGCCAGCAGCAGCTCTGGTTCCTATGGCTACACCTTC.

The chain employs TRBV6-1 and TRBJ1-1, with D possibly TRBD1 on 6 matching bases. Germline CDR1 reads MNHNS; CDR2 reads SASEGT. The germline V and J ends were trimmed by 4 bases and 1 base, with 13 bases remaining between them. The CDR3 totals 15 residues. In DNA form, the CDR3 reads TGTGCCAGCAGTGTTCGGACAGATCCGAACACTGAAGCTTTCTTT. Translated: CASSVRTDPNTEAFF.

This sequence joins TRBV5-1 and TRBJ1-1; no reliable D call. CDR3 size: 17 residues. Germline V gene data show CDR1 as SGHRS and CDR2 as YFSETQ. Trimming stripped 0 bases from V and 4 bases from J, with 19 bases between. The CDR3 sequence: CASSLGYSYLDSTEAFF. In nucleotides, the CDR3 is TGCGCCAGCAGCTTGGGGTACTCTTATCTTGATAGCACTGAAGCTTTCTTT.

Only one count was recorded for this clone. The chain couples TRBV7-3 to TRBJ2-1, with TRBD2 matching 8 bases. Trimming removed 0 bases from V and 4 bases from J; junction bases left unmatched: 2. CDR1 is SGHTA, CDR2 FQGTGA, per germline. This CDR3 comprises 15 residues. DNA for the CDR3: TGTGCCAGCAGCTTAACGGGGACTAGTTACAATGAGCAGTTCTTC. Translating gives CASSLTGTSYNEQFF.

V gene TRBV1 combines with J gene TRBJ2-1; the table's D call TRBD2 went unverified against the DNA. TRBV1 represents a pseudogene. This CDR3 has 17 residues. CDR3 DNA: TGCACCAGCAGCCAAGAAGTGAGCGGGAGGGGGGTACGGGAGCAGTTCTTC. Its translation: CTSSQEVSGRGVREQFF.

V is TRBV12-1 and J is TRBJ2-7; TRBD2 reflects the table's D call only, with no check against the DNA. TRBV12-1 is a documented pseudogene. The CDR3 covers 12 residues. This CDR3 reads CARTRGSDEQYF. The CDR3 DNA follows: TGTGCCAGGACCCGGGGTTCCGACGAGCAGTACTTC.

The chain links TRBV21-1 to TRBJ1-2. TRBV21-1 is marked as a pseudogene. This CDR3 region has 14 residues. CDR3 sequence: CASLRGRGQYGYTF. Written as DNA, the CDR3 is TGTGCCAGTCTCCGGGGGAGGGGTCAATATGGCTACACCTTC.

This sequence joins TRBV10-1 and TRBJ2-1; the match to TRBD2 covers 13 bases. The germline gives CDR1 WNHNN, CDR2 SYGVQD (reference sequence). The CDR3 consists of 17 residues. V shed 2 bases, J shed 1 base, and the junction held 2 bases outside the gene matches. The chain's CDR3 is CASSEGTSGISYNEQFF. CDR3 bases: TGCGCCAGCAGTGAGGGGACTAGCGGGATTTCCTACAATGAGCAGTTCTTC.

V is TRBV28 and J is TRBJ1-3; D not resolved. The V gene's germline CDR1 is MDHEN and CDR2 SYDVKM. The ends were cut back, 6 bases at V and 0 bases at J, with 9 bases in the middle. CDR3 length: 14 residues. The CDR3 region is CASSKDTSGNTIYF. For the CDR3, the DNA is TGTGCCAGCAGCAAAGACACCTCTGGAAACACCATATATTTT.

V gene TRBV28 combines with J gene TRBJ1-5; possible D gene TRBD1, 5 bases. Trimming left V 5 bases short and J 10 bases short, with 15 bases between. The CDR3 length is 13 residues. Per the germline V gene, CDR1 is MDHEN and CDR2 is SYDVKM. The CDR3 DNA sequence: TGTGCCAGCAGTCCGCGAACAGGTTCTCCCCAGCATTTT. This translates into CASSPRTGSPQHF.

V is TRBV27 and J is TRBJ2-1, with TRBD2 as a possible D gene (5 bases). The V gene's germline CDR1 is MNHEY and CDR2 SMNVEV (reference sequence). V shed 5 bases and J shed 0 bases, with 11 bases lying between them. The CDR3 loop spans 15 amino acids. The CDR3 DNA reads as TGTGCCAGCAGTGGGGAGTTCAGCTCCTACAATGAGCAGTTCTTC. Encoded protein: CASSGEFSSYNEQFF.

This sequence joins TRBV23-1 and TRBJ2-7, with D perhaps matching TRBD1 (6 bases). TRBV23-1 is labeled an ORF, and its function is uncertain. The CDR3 is 12 amino acids. V was cut by 6 bases and J by 7 bases, with 13 bases left in between. The chain's CDR3 is CASRDRPGEQYF. In nucleotides, the CDR3 is TGCGCCAGCAGAGACAGGCCGGGGGAGCAGTACTTC.

In regard to this clone: Given a far larger clone just one base away, this is likely a sequencing read error. The chain couples TRBV6-1 to TRBJ2-7; 10 nucleotides align to TRBD2. Germline CDR1 MNHNS, CDR2 SASEGT. Trimming cost V 3 bases and J 3 bases; bases outside gene matches: 2. This CDR3 spans 14 amino acids. The CDR3 sequence: CASSEWTSGYEQYF. CDR3 sequence (DNA): TGTGCCAGCAGTGAGTGGACTAGCGGCTACGAGCAGTACTTC.

The chain joins TRBV4-1 to TRBJ2-2, with 11 bases that match TRBD2. This CDR3 comprises 16 residues. Germline values: CDR1 MGHRA, CDR2 YSYEKL. The junction had 0 bases not matched to a gene; V was cut back by 2 bases and J by 1 base. The CDR3 region is CASSQTSGRNTGELFF. The CDR3, as DNA: TGCGCCAGCAGCCAAACTAGCGGGAGGAACACCGGGGAGCTGTTTTTT.

The CDR3 region has the DNA TGTGCCAGCAGTTTAACAGGGAACTATGGCTACACCTTC. Protein: CASSLTGNYGYTF. This chain links TRBV28 with TRBJ1-2; D is perhaps TRBD1 (6 bases). The CDR3 is 13 residues long. Trimming shortened V by 2 bases and J by 2 bases, and 6 bases separated the two germline ends. Germline V gene sequence: CDR1 MDHEN, CDR2 SYDVKM.

This rearrangement joins TRBV18 to TRBJ2-1, with TRBD2 matching over 7 bases. Germline-derived CDR1 and CDR2 are KGHSH and LQKENI. The V gene end was trimmed by 0 bases and the J gene end by 0 bases; junction bases not matched to a gene: 2. The CDR3 spans 16 residues. CDR3 sequence (DNA): TGTGCCAGCTCACCACCCAGCGGGGTCTCCTACAATGAGCAGTTCTTC. It yields the protein CASSPPSGVSYNEQFF.

This clone was found a few times. The chain joins TRBV4-1 to TRBJ1-1; TRBD1 matches 8 bases. Germline V gives CDR1 MGHRA, CDR2 YSYEKL. The CDR3 is 15 amino acids. V dropped 3 bases and J dropped 0; count of bases not matched to a gene: 3. CDR3 amino acids: CASSQTGALNTEAFF. The CDR3 DNA follows: TGCGCCAGCAGCCAGACAGGGGCCCTGAACACTGAAGCTTTCTTT.

V usage is TRBV21-1 and J usage is TRBJ1-3; TRBD1 is taken as the D call from the table, unchecked against the DNA. TRBV21-1 is classified as a pseudogene. The CDR3 contains 13 residues. CDR3 protein: CASIDIPGNTIYF. DNA for the CDR3: TGTGCCAGCATCGACATACCTGGAAACACCATATATTTT.

This clone was seen once. V is TRBV6-1 and J is TRBJ2-5, with 10 bases lining up with TRBD2. The CDR3 is 15 amino acids. The germline CDR1 and CDR2 sequences are MNHNS and SASEGT. Trimming removed 3 bases from V and 5 bases from J; junction bases left unmatched: 6. CDR3 nucleotide sequence: TGTGCCAGCAGTGATCTAGCGGGAGCTATGGAGACCCAGTACTTC. Its translation: CASSDLAGAMETQYF.

The chain combines TRBV2 with TRBJ2-3; D is perhaps TRBD1 (6 bases). Germline loops: CDR1 SNHLY, CDR2 FYNNEI. The CDR3 covers 15 residues. Trimming removed 3 bases at V and 1 base at J, with 11 bases between. The CDR3 is CASSEGRTGTDTQYF. Written as DNA, the CDR3 is TGTGCCAGCAGTGAGGGCCGGACAGGCACAGATACGCAGTATTTT.

V usage is TRBV28 and J usage is TRBJ1-4, with 7 positions matching TRBD1. Germline V gene data show CDR1 as MDHEN and CDR2 as SYDVKM. J was trimmed by 7 bases and V by 7 bases; bases with no gene match: 12. This CDR3 has 15 amino acids. The CDR3 region is CASNPTGRFGEKLFF. The CDR3 DNA is TGTGCCAGCAACCCGACAGGGAGGTTCGGTGAAAAACTGTTTTTT.